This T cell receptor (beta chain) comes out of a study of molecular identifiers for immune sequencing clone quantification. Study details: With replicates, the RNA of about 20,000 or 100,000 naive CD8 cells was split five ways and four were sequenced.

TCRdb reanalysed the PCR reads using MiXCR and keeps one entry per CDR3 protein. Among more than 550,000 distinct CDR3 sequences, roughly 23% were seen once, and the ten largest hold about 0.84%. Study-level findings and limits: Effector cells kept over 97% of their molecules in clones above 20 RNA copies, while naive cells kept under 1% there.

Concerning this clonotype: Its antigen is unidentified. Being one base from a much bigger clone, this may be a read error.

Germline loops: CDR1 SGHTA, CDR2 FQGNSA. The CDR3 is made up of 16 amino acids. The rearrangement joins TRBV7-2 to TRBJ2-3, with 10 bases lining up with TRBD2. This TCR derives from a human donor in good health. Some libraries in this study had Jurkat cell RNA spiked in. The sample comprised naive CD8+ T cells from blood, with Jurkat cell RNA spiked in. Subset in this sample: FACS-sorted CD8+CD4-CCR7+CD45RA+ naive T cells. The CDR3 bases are TGTGCCAGCAGCCCCCCGCTAGCGGGAGCCGAAGATACGCACTATTTT. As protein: CASSPPLAGAEDTHYF.